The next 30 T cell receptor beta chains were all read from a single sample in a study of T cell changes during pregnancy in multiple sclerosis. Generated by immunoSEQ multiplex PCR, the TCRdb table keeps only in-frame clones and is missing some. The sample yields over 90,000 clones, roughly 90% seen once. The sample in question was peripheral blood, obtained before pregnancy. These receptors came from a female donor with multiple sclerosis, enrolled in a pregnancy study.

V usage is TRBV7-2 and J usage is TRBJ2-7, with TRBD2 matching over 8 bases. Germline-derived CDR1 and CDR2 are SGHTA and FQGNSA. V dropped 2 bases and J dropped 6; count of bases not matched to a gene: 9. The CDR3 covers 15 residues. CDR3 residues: CASSLYGGVRGEQYF. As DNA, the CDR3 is TGTGCCAGCAGCTTATACGGGGGGGTCAGAGGCGAGCAGTACTTC. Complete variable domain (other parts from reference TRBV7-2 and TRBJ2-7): GAGVSQSPSNKVTEKGKDVELRCDPISGHTALYWYRQSLGQGLEFLIYFQGNSAPDKSGLPSDRFSAERTGGSVSTLTIQRTQQEDSAVYLCASSLYGGVRGEQYFGPGTRLTVT.

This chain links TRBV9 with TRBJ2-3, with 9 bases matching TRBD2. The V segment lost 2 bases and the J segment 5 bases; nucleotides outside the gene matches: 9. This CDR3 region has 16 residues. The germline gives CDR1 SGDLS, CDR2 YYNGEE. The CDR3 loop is CASSVSSGGPGDTQYF. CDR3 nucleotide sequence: TGTGCCAGCAGCGTTAGCAGCGGGGGGCCCGGAGATACGCAGTATTTT.

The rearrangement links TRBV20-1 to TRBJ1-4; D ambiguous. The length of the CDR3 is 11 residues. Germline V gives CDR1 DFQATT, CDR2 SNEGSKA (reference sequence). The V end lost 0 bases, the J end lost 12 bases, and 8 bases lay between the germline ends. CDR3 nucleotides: TGCAGTGCTAGAGATGGAGGGCAACTGTTTTTT. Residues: CSARDGGQLFF.

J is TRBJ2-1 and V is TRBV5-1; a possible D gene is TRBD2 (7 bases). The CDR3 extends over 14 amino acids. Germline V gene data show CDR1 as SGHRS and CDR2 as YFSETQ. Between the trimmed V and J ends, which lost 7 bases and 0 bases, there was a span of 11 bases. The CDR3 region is CASAGASSYNEQFF. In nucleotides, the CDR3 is TGCGCCAGCGCGGGGGCCAGCTCCTACAATGAGCAGTTCTTC.

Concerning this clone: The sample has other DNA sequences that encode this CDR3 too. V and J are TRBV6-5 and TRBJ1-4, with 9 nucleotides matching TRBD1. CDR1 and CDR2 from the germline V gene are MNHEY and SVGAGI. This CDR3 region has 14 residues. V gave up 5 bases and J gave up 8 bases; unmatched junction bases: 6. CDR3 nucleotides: TGTGCCAGCAGTCCAGGACAGGGGCGCGAAAAACTGTTTTTT. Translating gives CASSPGQGREKLFF.

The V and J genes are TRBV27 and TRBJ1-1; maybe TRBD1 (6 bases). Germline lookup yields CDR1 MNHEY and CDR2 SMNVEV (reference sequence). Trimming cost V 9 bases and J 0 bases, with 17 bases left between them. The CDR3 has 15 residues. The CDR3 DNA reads TGTGCCAGTCTTGGGACAATACGCATGAACACTGAAGCTTTCTTT. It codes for CASLGTIRMNTEAFF.

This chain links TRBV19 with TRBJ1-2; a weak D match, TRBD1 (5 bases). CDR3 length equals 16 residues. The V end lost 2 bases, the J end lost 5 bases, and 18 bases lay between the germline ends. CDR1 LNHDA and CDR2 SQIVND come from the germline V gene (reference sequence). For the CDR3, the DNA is TGTGCCAGTAGTATAACCGCCGGGCAGGGAAGTTATGGCTACACCTTC. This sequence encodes CASSITAGQGSYGYTF. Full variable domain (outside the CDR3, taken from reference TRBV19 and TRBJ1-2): DGGITQSPKYLFRKEGQNVTLSCEQNLNHDAMYWYRQDPGQGLRLIYYSQIVNDFQKGDIAEGYSVSREKKESFPLTVTSAQKNPTAFYLCASSITAGQGSYGYTFGSGTRLTVV.

CDR3 nucleotides: TGCGCCAGCAGCGCAGACAGGGGAGCAACTAATGAAAAACTGTTTTTT. It yields the protein CASSADRGATNEKLFF. The chain uses TRBV5-1 and TRBJ1-4; TRBD1 matches 8 bases. Germline lookup yields CDR1 SGHRS and CDR2 YFSETQ. There are 16 residues in the CDR3. Trimming took 4 bases from V and 0 from J; bases not matched to a gene: 5.

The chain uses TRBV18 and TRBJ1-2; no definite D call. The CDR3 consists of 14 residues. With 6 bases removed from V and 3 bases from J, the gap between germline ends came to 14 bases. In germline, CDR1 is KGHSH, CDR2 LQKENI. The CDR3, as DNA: TGTGCCAGCTCCCCCGCGCCCTTCGACTATGGCTACACCTTC. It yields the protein CASSPAPFDYGYTF.

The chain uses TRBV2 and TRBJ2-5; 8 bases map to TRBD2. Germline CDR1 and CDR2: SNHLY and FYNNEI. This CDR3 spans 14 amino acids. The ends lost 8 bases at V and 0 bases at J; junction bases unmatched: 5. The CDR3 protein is CASREGGNQETQYF. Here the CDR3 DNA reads TGTGCCAGCCGGGAGGGTGGGAACCAAGAGACCCAGTACTTC.

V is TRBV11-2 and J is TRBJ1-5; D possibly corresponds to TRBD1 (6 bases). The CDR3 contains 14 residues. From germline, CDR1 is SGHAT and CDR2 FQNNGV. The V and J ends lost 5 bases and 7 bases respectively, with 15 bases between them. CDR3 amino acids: CASSPDRQNQPQHF. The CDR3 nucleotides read TGTGCCAGCAGCCCAGACAGGCAAAACCAGCCCCAGCATTTT. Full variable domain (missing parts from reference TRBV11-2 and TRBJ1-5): EAGVAQSPRYKIIEKRQSVAFWCNPISGHATLYWYQQILGQGPKLLIQFQNNGVVDDSQLPKDRFSAERLKGVDSTLKIQPAKLEDSAVYLCASSPDRQNQPQHFGDGTRLSIL.

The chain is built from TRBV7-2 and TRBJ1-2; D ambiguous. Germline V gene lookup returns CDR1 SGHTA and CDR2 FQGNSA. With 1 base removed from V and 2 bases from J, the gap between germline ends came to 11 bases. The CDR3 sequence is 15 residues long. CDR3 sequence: CASSLEVGRNYGYTF. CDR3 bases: TGTGCCAGCAGCTTAGAAGTGGGGAGAAACTATGGCTACACCTTC.

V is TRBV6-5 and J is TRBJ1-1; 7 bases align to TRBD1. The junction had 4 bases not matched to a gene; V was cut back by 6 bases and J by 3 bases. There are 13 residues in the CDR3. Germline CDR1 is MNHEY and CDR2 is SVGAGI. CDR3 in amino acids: CASRDRLYTEAFF. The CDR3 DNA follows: TGTGCCAGCAGGGACAGGCTGTACACTGAAGCTTTCTTT.

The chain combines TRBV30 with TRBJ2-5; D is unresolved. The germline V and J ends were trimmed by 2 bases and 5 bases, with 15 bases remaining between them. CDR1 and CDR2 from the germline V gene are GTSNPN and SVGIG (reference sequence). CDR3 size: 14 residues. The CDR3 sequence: CAWSPSASGETQYF. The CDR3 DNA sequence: TGTGCCTGGAGTCCGTCGGCCTCCGGGGAGACCCAGTACTTC.

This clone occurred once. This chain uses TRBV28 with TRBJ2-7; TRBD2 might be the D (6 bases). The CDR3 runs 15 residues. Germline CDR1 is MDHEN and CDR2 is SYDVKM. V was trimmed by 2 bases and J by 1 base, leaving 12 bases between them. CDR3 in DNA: TGTGCCAGCAGTTTAATAGCGGAGGGGTCCTACGAGCAGTACTTC. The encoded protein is CASSLIAEGSYEQYF. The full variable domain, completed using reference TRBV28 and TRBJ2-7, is DVKVTQSSRYLVKRTGEKVFLECVQDMDHENMFWYRQDPGLGLRLIYFSYDVKMKEKGDIPEGYSVSREKKERFSLILESASTNQTSMYLCASSLIAEGSYEQYFGPGTRLTVT.

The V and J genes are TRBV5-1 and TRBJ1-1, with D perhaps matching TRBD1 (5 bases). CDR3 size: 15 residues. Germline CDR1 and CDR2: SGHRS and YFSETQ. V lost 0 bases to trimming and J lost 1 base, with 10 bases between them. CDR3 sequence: CASSLGPQGNTEAFF. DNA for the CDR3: TGCGCCAGCAGCTTGGGGCCCCAGGGGAACACTGAAGCTTTCTTT.

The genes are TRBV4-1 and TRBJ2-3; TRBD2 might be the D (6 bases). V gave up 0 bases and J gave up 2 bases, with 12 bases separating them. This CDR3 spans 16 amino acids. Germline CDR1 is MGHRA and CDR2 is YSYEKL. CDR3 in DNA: TGCGCCAGCAGCCAAGATATGGGCGGGGTCACAGATACGCAGTATTTT. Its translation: CASSQDMGGVTDTQYF.

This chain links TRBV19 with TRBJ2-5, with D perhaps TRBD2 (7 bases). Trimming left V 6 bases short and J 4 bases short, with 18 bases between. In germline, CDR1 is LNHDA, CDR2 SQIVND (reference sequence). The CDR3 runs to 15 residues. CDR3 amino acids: CASRRLAEGVETQYF. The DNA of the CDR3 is TGTGCCAGTAGGAGACTAGCAGAGGGGGTAGAGACCCAGTACTTC.

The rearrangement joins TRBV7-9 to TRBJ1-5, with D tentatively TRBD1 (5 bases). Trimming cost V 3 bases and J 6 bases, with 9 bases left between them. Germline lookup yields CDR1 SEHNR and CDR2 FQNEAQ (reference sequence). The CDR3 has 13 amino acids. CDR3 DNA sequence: TGTGCCAGCAGCTTTGGGGCCGGTCAGCCCCAGCATTTT. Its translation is CASSFGAGQPQHF.

The CDR3 protein is CSVEDGRGYGYTF. CDR3 DNA sequence: TGCAGCGTTGAAGATGGCAGGGGATATGGCTACACCTTC. The chain joins TRBV29-1 to TRBJ1-2; tentatively, D is TRBD1 (6 bases). CDR3 length equals 13 residues. Trimming pared 0 bases from V and 5 bases from J, leaving 10 bases between. Germline CDR1 reads SQVTM; CDR2 reads ANQGSEA.

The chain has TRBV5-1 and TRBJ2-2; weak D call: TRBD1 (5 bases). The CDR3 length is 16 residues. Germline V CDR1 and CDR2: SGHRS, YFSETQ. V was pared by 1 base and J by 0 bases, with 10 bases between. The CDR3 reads CASSLFPGTNTGELFF. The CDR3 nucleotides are TGCGCCAGCAGCTTGTTTCCAGGGACGAACACCGGGGAGCTGTTTTTT.

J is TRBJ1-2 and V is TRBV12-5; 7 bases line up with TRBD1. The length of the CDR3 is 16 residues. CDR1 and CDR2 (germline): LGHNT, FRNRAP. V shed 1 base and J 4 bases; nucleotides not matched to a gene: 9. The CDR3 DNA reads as TGTGCTAGTGGTTTGGCCGGGACAGCGGATCTCTATGGCTACACCTTC. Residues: CASGLAGTADLYGYTF.

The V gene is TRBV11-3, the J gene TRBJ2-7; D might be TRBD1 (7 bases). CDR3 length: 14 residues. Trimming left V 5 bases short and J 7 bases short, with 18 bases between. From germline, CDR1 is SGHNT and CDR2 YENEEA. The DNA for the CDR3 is TGTGCCAGCAGCCACCGGAGGGGGCCCGAGGAGCAGTACTTC. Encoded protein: CASSHRRGPEEQYF.

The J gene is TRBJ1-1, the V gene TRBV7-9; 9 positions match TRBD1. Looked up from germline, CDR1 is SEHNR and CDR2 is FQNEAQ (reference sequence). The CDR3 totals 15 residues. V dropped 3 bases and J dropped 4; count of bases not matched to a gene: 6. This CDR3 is CASSLNRGRITEAFF. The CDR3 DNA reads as TGTGCCAGCAGCTTGAACAGGGGGCGCATCACTGAAGCTTTCTTT.

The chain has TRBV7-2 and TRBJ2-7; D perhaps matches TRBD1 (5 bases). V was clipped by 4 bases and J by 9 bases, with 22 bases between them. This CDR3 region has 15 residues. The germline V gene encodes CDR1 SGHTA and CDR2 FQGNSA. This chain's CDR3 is CASSSSTPDISTQYF. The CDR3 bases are TGTGCCAGCAGCTCGTCAACGCCGGACATCTCCACGCAGTACTTC.

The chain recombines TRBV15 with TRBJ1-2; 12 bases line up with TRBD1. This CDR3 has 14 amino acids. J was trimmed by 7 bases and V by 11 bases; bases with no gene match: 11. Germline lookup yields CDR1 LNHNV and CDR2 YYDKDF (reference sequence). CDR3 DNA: TGTGCCTACCGGGGGGGACAGGGGGCTGTTGGCTACACCTTC. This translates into CAYRGGQGAVGYTF.

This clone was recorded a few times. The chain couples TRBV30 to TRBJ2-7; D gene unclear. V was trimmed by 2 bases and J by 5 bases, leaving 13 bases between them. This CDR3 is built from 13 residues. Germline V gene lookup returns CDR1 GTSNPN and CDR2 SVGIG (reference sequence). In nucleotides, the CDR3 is TGTGCCTGGAGTTCTGTCACGGTGGACGAGCAGTACTTC. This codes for CAWSSVTVDEQYF.

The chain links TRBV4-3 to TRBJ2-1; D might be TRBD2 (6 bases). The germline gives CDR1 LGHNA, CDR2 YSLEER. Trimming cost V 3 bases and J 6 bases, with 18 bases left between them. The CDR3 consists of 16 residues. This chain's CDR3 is CASSHVGRLASNEQFF. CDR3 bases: TGCGCCAGCAGCCACGTCGGGCGCCTAGCGAGCAATGAGCAGTTCTTC.

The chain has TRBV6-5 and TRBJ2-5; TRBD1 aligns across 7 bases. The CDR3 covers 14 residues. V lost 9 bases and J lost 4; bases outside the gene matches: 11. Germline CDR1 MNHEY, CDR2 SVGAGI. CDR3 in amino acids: CASIGTDGRETQYF. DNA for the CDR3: TGTGCCAGTATCGGGACAGACGGGCGAGAGACCCAGTACTTC.

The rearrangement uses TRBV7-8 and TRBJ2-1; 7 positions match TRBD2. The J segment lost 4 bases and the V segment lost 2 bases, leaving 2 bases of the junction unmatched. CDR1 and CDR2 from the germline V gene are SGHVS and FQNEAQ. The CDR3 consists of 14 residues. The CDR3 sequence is CASSLREGYNEQFF. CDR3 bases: TGTGCCAGCAGCTTAAGGGAGGGATACAATGAGCAGTTCTTC.